This T cell receptor (beta chain) was captured by sequencing in a study of T cells in Graves' hyperthyroidism and ophthalmopathy. Regions amplified from RNA transcripts were the TCR beta CDR3 regions. In the first-round RT-PCR of the TCR CDR3, the HTBI primer set was used. TCRdb reprocessed the multiplex PCR reads with MiXCR, giving one entry per CDR3 protein. This sample has about 600,000 distinct CDR3 sequences, with roughly 15% found just once. The J segment lost 0 bases and the V segment lost 0 bases, leaving 5 bases of the junction unmatched. The CDR3 is 16 residues long. The germline gives CDR1 DFQATT, CDR2 SNEGSKA (reference sequence).

The sequenced material came from blood. The genes are TRBV20-1 and TRBJ2-7; 10 bases line up with TRBD2. The receptor was derived from a woman aged 45-65 years with Graves' ophthalmopathy. CDR3 sequence: CSARDGTSGTSYEQYF. The CDR3 coding sequence is TGCAGTGCTAGAGATGGAACTAGCGGGACCTCCTACGAGCAGTACTTC.